Following are 14 T cell receptor beta chains from one sample sequenced in a study of human T cells and chemical hapten exposure. Time point of the sample: patch test 1, 2 weeks after DPC sensitization. Treatment: therapeutic diphenylcyclopropenone sensitization with weekly scalp DPC. One entry per CDR3 protein results from TCRdb running MiXCR on the RACE reads. Among roughly 100,000 distinct CDR3 sequences listed, more than 9.5% were seen once. The sequencing used whole blood, collected in connection with sensitization to the hapten diphenylcyclopropenone (DPC). Receptors originate from a woman between 35 and 50 years old with alopecia areata. Some clones in this sample may be carry-over from other donors' samples.

In this sample, this clonotype turned up many times. The chain combines TRBV29-1 with TRBJ2-1, with unresolved D. The CDR3 consists of 10 residues. CDR1 and CDR2 from the germline V gene are SQVTM and ANQGSEA. Trimming took off 4 bases at V and 7 bases at J, with 5 bases between the two ends. This CDR3 is CSVGGNEQFF. CDR3 DNA sequence: TGCAGCGTTGGGGGTAATGAGCAGTTCTTC.

Regarding this clonotype: This CDR3 fails to terminate in the conserved phenylalanine or tryptophan, so it likely reflects a read error. The V and J genes are TRBV2 and TRBJ2-3, with D unresolved. The germline V and J ends were trimmed by 8 bases and 6 bases, with 27 bases remaining between them. CDR3 length equals 17 residues. The V gene's germline CDR1 is SNHLY and CDR2 FYNNEI. In DNA form, the CDR3 reads TGTGCCAGCTTCTATCCCCCGGACCCAGTCACACGGGATACGCAGTATTAT. Its protein product is CASFYPPDPVTRDTQYY.

In this sample, this clonotype turned up many times. The chain employs TRBV7-2 and TRBJ1-6; D might be TRBD1 (5 bases). CDR1 is SGHTA, CDR2 FQGNSA, per germline. V was pared by 5 bases and J by 6 bases, with 11 bases between. CDR3 length equals 14 residues. DNA of the CDR3: TGTGCCAGCAGCACGGGACGGGTTAATTCACCCCTCCACTTT. Translating it yields CASSTGRVNSPLHF.

The chain couples TRBV11-3 to TRBJ2-1; 8 nucleotides agree with TRBD2. V lost 5 bases, J lost 0 bases, and 9 bases stayed unmatched. The CDR3 sequence is 17 residues long. Germline CDR1 and CDR2: SGHNT and YENEEA. The CDR3 here is CASSPGGGSSSYNEQFF. The CDR3 DNA follows: TGTGCCAGCAGCCCCGGGGGGGGGTCAAGCTCCTACAATGAGCAGTTCTTC.

This clonotype was found many times. The rearrangement joins TRBV29-1 to TRBJ2-1; 11 bases map to TRBD2. V lost 6 bases and J lost 3; bases outside the gene matches: 1. Germline loops: CDR1 SQVTM, CDR2 ANQGSEA. There are 13 residues in the CDR3. For the CDR3, the DNA is TGCAGCGTGGGGACTAGCGGCTACAATGAGCAGTTCTTC. This sequence encodes CSVGTSGYNEQFF.

This clonotype was counted only a few times. The chain recombines TRBV20-1 with TRBJ1-2; D possibly corresponds to TRBD1 (5 bases). The ends were cut back, 2 bases at V and 0 bases at J, with 13 bases in the middle. CDR3 length equals 15 residues. Per germline, CDR1 DFQATT and CDR2 SNEGSKA (reference sequence). This CDR3 reads CSARPSGTPNYGYTF. In DNA form, the CDR3 reads TGCAGTGCTAGACCGTCCGGGACCCCTAACTATGGCTACACCTTC.

This clonotype has a count of ten or more. The chain is built from TRBV28 and TRBJ2-1; 7 positions match TRBD2. The junction had 6 bases not matched to a gene; V was cut back by 4 bases and J by 6 bases. Looked up from germline, CDR1 is MDHEN and CDR2 is SYDVKM. This CDR3 spans 14 amino acids. In DNA form, the CDR3 reads TGTGCCAGCAGTTGGGCGGGAGTCCGCAATGAGCAGTTCTTC. Translating gives CASSWAGVRNEQFF.

The chain has TRBV20-1 and TRBJ2-3; 9 positions agree with TRBD1. The germline V gene encodes CDR1 DFQATT and CDR2 SNEGSKA (reference sequence). CDR3 size: 16 residues. V dropped 1 base and J dropped 3; count of bases not matched to a gene: 8. CDR3: CSARGNRDRVTDTQYF. The CDR3 DNA reads TGCAGTGCTAGAGGGAACCGGGACAGGGTAACAGATACGCAGTATTTT.

This clonotype has only a few counts. The rearrangement uses TRBV2 and TRBJ2-7; D might be TRBD1 (5 bases). CDR3 length: 14 amino acids. V lost 2 bases and J 2 bases, leaving 10 bases between the germline ends. Germline V gene lookup returns CDR1 SNHLY and CDR2 FYNNEI. CDR3 sequence reads: CASSELGRAYEQYF. CDR3 in DNA: TGTGCCAGCAGTGAACTGGGGCGAGCCTACGAGCAGTACTTC.

Many counts were recorded for this clonotype. The chain carries TRBV29-1 and TRBJ1-2, with 7 positions matching TRBD1. The CDR3 sequence is 11 residues long. The germline V gene has CDR1 SQVTM and CDR2 ANQGSEA. With 6 bases clipped from V and 7 bases from J, the junction kept 5 bases outside the gene matches. The CDR3 is CSVGQERGYTF. The CDR3 nucleotides are TGCAGCGTAGGACAGGAGCGTGGCTACACCTTC.

The sample holds many counts of this clonotype. The CDR3: CAARGHGSTGELFF. The CDR3 DNA sequence: TGTGCCGCCAGGGGGCACGGGAGCACCGGGGAGCTGTTTTTT. The rearrangement uses TRBV27 and TRBJ2-2, with TRBD1 matching 8 bases. The germline CDR1 and CDR2 sequences are MNHEY and SMNVEV (reference sequence). V was pared by 11 bases and J by 4 bases, with 9 bases of the junction left unmatched. There are 14 residues in the CDR3.

This clonotype was picked up many times. The chain combines TRBV7-9 with TRBJ2-7, with D perhaps TRBD2 (5 bases). V dropped 0 bases and J dropped 6 bases, with 15 bases sitting between them. Germline V gene lookup returns CDR1 SEHNR and CDR2 FQNEAQ (reference sequence). CDR3 length: 15 amino acids. CDR3: CASSLAPGSESEQYF. DNA for the CDR3: TGTGCCAGCAGCTTAGCGCCGGGGTCCGAGTCCGAGCAGTACTTC.

The V and J genes are TRBV5-6 and TRBJ2-7, with TRBD2 matching over 7 bases. CDR3 length: 15 residues. The V gene end was trimmed by 2 bases and the J gene end by 5 bases; junction bases not matched to a gene: 10. CDR1 is SGHDT and CDR2 is YYEEEE in the germline V gene. CDR3 protein: CASSFRQTSYHEQYF. CDR3 in DNA: TGTGCCAGCAGCTTCAGGCAGACTAGCTACCACGAGCAGTACTTC.

This clonotype was found many times. This chain connects TRBV20-1 to TRBJ1-5, with D uncertain. V lost 0 bases and J 2 bases, leaving 2 bases between the germline ends. The length of the CDR3 is 12 residues. CDR1 is DFQATT and CDR2 is SNEGSKA in the germline V gene (reference sequence). CDR3 region: CSARDGNQPQHF. The DNA of the CDR3 is TGCAGTGCTAGAGACGGCAATCAGCCCCAGCATTTT.